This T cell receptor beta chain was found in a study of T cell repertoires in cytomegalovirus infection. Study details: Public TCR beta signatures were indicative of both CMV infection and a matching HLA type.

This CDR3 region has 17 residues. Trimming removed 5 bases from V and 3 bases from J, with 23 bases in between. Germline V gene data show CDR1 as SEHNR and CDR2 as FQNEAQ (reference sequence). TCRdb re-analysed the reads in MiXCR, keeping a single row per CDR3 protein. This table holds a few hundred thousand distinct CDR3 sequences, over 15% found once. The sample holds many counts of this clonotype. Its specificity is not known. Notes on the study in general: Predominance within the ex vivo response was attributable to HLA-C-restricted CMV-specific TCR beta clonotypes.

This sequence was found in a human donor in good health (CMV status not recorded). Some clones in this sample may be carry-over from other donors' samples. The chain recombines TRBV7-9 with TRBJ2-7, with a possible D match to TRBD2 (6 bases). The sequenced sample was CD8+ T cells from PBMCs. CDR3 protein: CASSPGQVASDIYEQYF. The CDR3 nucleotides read TGTGCCAGCAGCCCGGGCCAAGTGGCTAGCGACATCTACGAGCAGTACTTC.